Presented here are 5 T cell receptor beta chains from one specimen sequenced in a study of T cell repertoires in cytomegalovirus infection. TCRdb ran MiXCR on the reads and lists one entry per CDR3 protein. This sample yields 300,000 to 400,000 distinct CDR3 sequences, of which more than 20% are seen a single time; about an eighth belongs to the top ten. Their specific antigens are unknown. The source material was cultured PBMCs, sampled from culture after CMV antigen stimulation. These receptors were obtained from a human donor in good health (CMV status not recorded). Some clones in this sample may be carry-over from other donors' samples.

This clonotype was observed many times. V usage is TRBV7-2 and J usage is TRBJ2-3; D not certain. Germline loops: CDR1 SGHTA, CDR2 FQGNSA. V was cut by 1 base and J by 5 bases, with 16 bases left in between. The CDR3 runs 16 residues. CDR3 residues: CASSLEASGTGDTQYF. The CDR3 DNA reads TGTGCCAGCAGCTTAGAGGCTAGTGGAACGGGAGATACGCAGTATTTT. The whole variable domain, remainder taken from reference TRBV7-2 and TRBJ2-3, is GAGVSQSPSNKVTEKGKDVELRCDPISGHTALYWYRQSLGQGLEFLIYFQGNSAPDKSGLPSDRFSAERTGGSVSTLTIQRTQQEDSAVYLCASSLEASGTGDTQYFGPGTRLTVL.

The chain employs TRBV6-5 and TRBJ2-2; 7 nucleotides match TRBD1. In germline, CDR1 is MNHEY, CDR2 SVGAGI. V lost 6 bases and J lost 4; bases outside the gene matches: 8. The CDR3 contains 15 residues. CDR3 coding DNA: TGTGCCAGCAGAAAGCCGACAGGGCGCACCGGGGAGCTGTTTTTT. Translated, it gives CASRKPTGRTGELFF.

The chain has TRBV4-2 and TRBJ2-2; D could derive from TRBD1 or TRBD2 (5 bases each). V lost 0 bases, J lost 7 bases, and 9 bases lay in between. CDR3 length equals 14 residues. The germline gives CDR1 LGHNA, CDR2 YNFKEQ. Written as DNA, the CDR3 is TGTGCCAGCAGCCAAGATGTGGGGGTCGGGGAGCTGTTTTTT. Protein product: CASSQDVGVGELFF.

There are a few counts of this clonotype. The chain employs TRBV5-6 and TRBJ1-2; 10 bases are a match to TRBD1. This CDR3 has 16 residues. CDR1 SGHDT and CDR2 YYEEEE come from the germline V gene. The trim removed 3 bases at V and 3 bases at J, leaving 8 bases unmatched. The CDR3 DNA reads as TGTGCCAGCAGCTCGGGACAGGGGCAATATCACTATGGCTACACCTTC. Translating it yields CASSSGQGQYHYGYTF.

This clonotype was observed many times. CDR3 DNA sequence: TGTGCCAGCAGCTTAGGCACAGGCTCCTATGGCTACACCTTC. Translating it yields CASSLGTGSYGYTF. The chain links TRBV7-2 to TRBJ1-2, with D perhaps matching TRBD1 (5 bases). The germline gives CDR1 SGHTA, CDR2 FQGNSA. Trimming left V 1 base short and J 4 bases short, with 10 bases between. The CDR3 runs 14 residues.